Shown below are 21 T cell receptor beta chains from a single sample sequenced in a study of T-cell memory formation after mild COVID-19. One entry per CDR3 protein results from TCRdb running MiXCR on the 5' RACE reads. The repertoire consists of 410,000 or so distinct CDR3 sequences, with 20% to 30% occurring once and the leading ten covering around 14%. Input material: PBMCs or a T cell subset sorted from them (not recorded which). The receptors here all came from an adult woman who had mild COVID-19 (a few samples of this study predate the infection). Cell type and time point are not known.

Regarding this clonotype: One end of the junction is discordant with germline, which a read error may explain. The rearrangement joins TRBV29-1 to TRBJ1-4; TRBD1 is a possible D gene (5 bases). Per the germline V gene, CDR1 is SQVTM and CDR2 is ANQGSEA. CDR3 length equals 13 residues. The CDR3 here is CSLEPRDGEKLFF. Written as DNA, the CDR3 is TGCAGCCTTGAACCTCGGGACGGTGAAAAACTGTTTTTT.

This clonotype has a handful of counts. The CDR3 is CASSVVPDPFSGELFF. In DNA, the CDR3 is TGTGCCAGCAGCGTAGTCCCTGACCCTTTTTCCGGGGAGCTGTTTTTT. This chain links TRBV9 with TRBJ2-2; D ambiguous. V lost 0 bases and J lost 6, with 15 bases in between. CDR1 is SGDLS and CDR2 is YYNGEE in the germline V gene. The CDR3 is 16 amino acids. The whole variable domain, filled in from reference TRBV9 and TRBJ2-2, reads DSGVTQTPKHLITATGQRVTLRCSPRSGDLSVYWYQQSLDQGLQFLIQYYNGEERAKGNILERFSAQQFPDLHSELNLSSLELGDSALYFCASSVVPDPFSGELFFGEGSRLTVL.

This clonotype was counted a few times. The CDR3 reads CASGLRWETQYF. The CDR3 DNA reads as TGTGCCAGCGGACTTCGTTGGGAGACCCAGTACTTC. The J gene is TRBJ2-5, the V gene TRBV27; D is perhaps TRBD2 (5 bases). The V and J ends lost 8 bases and 5 bases respectively, with 12 bases between them. CDR1 and CDR2 (germline): MNHEY, SMNVEV (reference sequence). There are 12 residues in the CDR3.

This clonotype was observed a handful of times. The rearrangement uses TRBV6-5 and TRBJ1-6; 10 positions agree with TRBD1. Germline CDR1 MNHEY, CDR2 SVGAGI. Losses at the gene ends were 7 bases for V and 7 bases for J; bases not matched to a gene: 10. The CDR3 has 16 residues. The CDR3 protein is CASKKTTGGGNSPLHF. CDR3 nucleotides: TGTGCCAGCAAGAAAACGACAGGGGGCGGCAATTCACCCCTCCACTTT.

This clonotype was found many times. The V gene is TRBV7-9, the J gene TRBJ1-1; unclear D gene. This CDR3 spans 14 amino acids. Germline loops: CDR1 SEHNR, CDR2 FQNEAQ (reference sequence). Between the trimmed V and J ends, which lost 0 bases and 6 bases, there was a span of 11 bases. The CDR3 nucleotides read TGTGCCAGCAGCTTAGCAGGGATGGTGGCTGAAGCTTTCTTT. This codes for CASSLAGMVAEAFF. Based on the CDR3 plus reference TRBV7-9 and TRBJ1-1, the full variable domain is DTGVSQNPRHKITKRGQNVTFRCDPISEHNRLYWYRQTLGQGPEFLTYFQNEAQLEKSRLLSDRFSAERPKGSFSTLEIQRTEQGDSAMYLCASSLAGMVAEAFFGQGTRLTVV.

The gene calls are TRBV12-3 or TRBV12-4 and TRBJ2-1; 11 nucleotides match TRBD2. Losses at the gene ends were 5 bases for V and 10 bases for J; bases not matched to a gene: 4. The CDR3 has 13 residues. Here the CDR3 DNA reads TGTGCCAGCAGTCCCCCTAGCGGGAGGGAGCAGTTCTTC. Translating it yields CASSPPSGREQFF.

There are a few counts of this clonotype. The chain joins TRBV7-9 to TRBJ2-7; D may be TRBD1 (6 bases). CDR3 length: 16 residues. The germline gives CDR1 SEHNR, CDR2 FQNEAQ (reference sequence). The CDR3 nucleotides read TGTACACACCCGCCGCCCGGCACAGGGAGATCCCACGAGCAGTACTTC. Amino acid sequence: CTHPPPGTGRSHEQYF.

This clonotype has just a few counts. The chain employs TRBV18 and TRBJ1-2, with 7 bases lining up with TRBD1. Per germline, CDR1 KGHSH and CDR2 LQKENI. V was pared by 5 bases and J by 2 bases, with 8 bases of the junction left unmatched. This CDR3 comprises 15 residues. In DNA, the CDR3 is TGTGCCAGCTCATTTCGACAGGGTTCCAACTATGGCTACACCTTC. Its protein product is CASSFRQGSNYGYTF.

In its sample, this clonotype was seen a few times. The rearrangement uses TRBV9 and TRBJ2-1; TRBD2 aligns across 8 bases. Unmatched junction bases numbered 14, after V lost 2 bases and J lost 4 bases. This CDR3 contains 18 residues. CDR1 is SGDLS and CDR2 is YYNGEE in the germline V gene. This chain's CDR3 is CASSVSPTTSVPYNEQFF. CDR3 sequence (DNA): TGTGCCAGCAGCGTCAGTCCGACGACTAGCGTACCGTACAATGAGCAGTTCTTC.

This clonotype was recorded a few times. The gene calls are TRBV27 and TRBJ2-1, with D unresolved. Trimming left V 5 bases short and J 10 bases short, with 15 bases between. Germline CDR1 MNHEY, CDR2 SMNVEV (reference sequence). This CDR3 has 13 amino acids. CDR3 in DNA: TGTGCCAGCAGTCCATTCTGGGGTCGGGAGCAGTTCTTC. It encodes CASSPFWGREQFF.

In its sample, this clonotype was seen a few times. This chain joins TRBV29-1 and TRBJ2-1; 8 bases agree with TRBD1. This CDR3 region has 13 residues. V shed 6 bases, J shed 7 bases, and the junction held 8 bases outside the gene matches. Germline lookup yields CDR1 SQVTM and CDR2 ANQGSEA. The CDR3 loop is CSVGQGAGNEQFF. The CDR3 DNA is TGCAGCGTCGGTCAGGGGGCCGGGAATGAGCAGTTCTTC.

This clonotype has a handful of counts. V and J are TRBV18 and TRBJ2-7; D might be TRBD1 (7 bases). Trimming pared 6 bases from V and 0 bases from J, leaving 15 bases between. Germline V gene data show CDR1 as KGHSH and CDR2 as LQKENI. The CDR3 is 15 amino acids. The CDR3 region is CASSQTGRTSYEQYF. DNA for the CDR3: TGTGCCAGCTCTCAGACAGGGAGGACCTCCTACGAGCAGTACTTC.

The gene calls are TRBV4-1 and TRBJ1-2; D may be TRBD1 (5 bases). CDR1 is MGHRA and CDR2 is YSYEKL in the germline V gene. The ends were cut back, 5 bases at V and 0 bases at J, with 16 bases in the middle. The CDR3 has 16 residues. The DNA for the CDR3 is TGCGCCAGCAGCTCACGGGACCGGGATGCTAACTATGGCTACACCTTC. Translated, it gives CASSSRDRDANYGYTF.

V and J are TRBV12-3 or TRBV12-4 and TRBJ2-2; 7 bases fit TRBD2. CDR3 length: 14 amino acids. The trim removed 1 base at V and 8 bases at J, leaving 4 bases unmatched. The CDR3 DNA reads as TGTGCCAGCAGTTTAGGGGGAGGGGTGGGGGAGCTGTTTTTT. It yields the protein CASSLGGGVGELFF.

This chain connects TRBV7-8 to TRBJ2-1; 7 nucleotides line up with TRBD1. J lost 9 bases, V lost 5 bases, and 10 bases had no gene match. Per the germline V gene, CDR1 is SGHVS and CDR2 is FQNEAQ. The CDR3 loop spans 14 amino acids. CDR3 DNA: TGTGCCAGCAGCCCATCGACAGGGAAGGGTGAGCAGTTCTTC. Translation gives CASSPSTGKGEQFF.

This clonotype was counted only a few times. The V gene is TRBV27, the J gene TRBJ2-7; TRBD1 matches 7 bases. Looked up from germline, CDR1 is MNHEY and CDR2 is SMNVEV (reference sequence). V dropped 5 bases and J dropped 0; count of bases not matched to a gene: 4. This CDR3 comprises 14 residues. The CDR3 protein is CASSGQVSSYEQYF. The CDR3 bases are TGTGCCAGCAGTGGACAGGTCAGCTCCTACGAGCAGTACTTC.

In this sample, this clonotype turned up a few times. The chain couples TRBV12-3 or TRBV12-4 to TRBJ2-3; tentative D call: TRBD2 (6 bases). The CDR3 is 15 amino acids. V lost 6 bases and J 4 bases, leaving 17 bases between the germline ends. DNA of the CDR3: TGTGCCAGCAGGGGACTTACGAAGGTCCCAGATACGCAGTATTTT. Protein sequence: CASRGLTKVPDTQYF.

The chain carries TRBV5-1 and TRBJ2-1; the match to TRBD2 covers 7 bases. The V segment lost 4 bases and the J segment 5 bases; nucleotides outside the gene matches: 24. This CDR3 contains 20 residues. The germline V gene has CDR1 SGHRS and CDR2 YFSETQ. The CDR3 sequence is CASSRTSYYSRAGDHNEQFF. The CDR3 region has the DNA TGCGCCAGCAGCCGAACCTCCTACTATAGCAGGGCGGGGGACCACAATGAGCAGTTCTTC.

The chain couples TRBV7-9 to TRBJ2-7; D is unresolved. The CDR3 loop spans 11 amino acids. Germline lookup yields CDR1 SEHNR and CDR2 FQNEAQ (reference sequence). V was shortened by 7 bases and J by 4 bases, with 8 bases between the two germline ends. The CDR3 region is CASTSLYEQYF. The CDR3 DNA follows: TGTGCCAGCACCTCGCTTTACGAGCAGTACTTC.

The chain recombines TRBV7-3 with TRBJ2-7; maybe TRBD2 (6 bases). Looked up from germline, CDR1 is SGHTA and CDR2 is FQGTGA. V lost 5 bases and J 0 bases, leaving 14 bases between the germline ends. This CDR3 comprises 15 residues. This chain's CDR3 is CASSPEEGSSYEQYF. The CDR3 region has the DNA TGTGCCAGCAGCCCAGAGGAGGGGAGCTCCTACGAGCAGTACTTC.

V and J are TRBV12-3 or TRBV12-4 and TRBJ2-2; weak D call: TRBD1 (6 bases). CDR3 length: 12 amino acids. The germline V and J ends were trimmed by 8 bases and 6 bases, with 10 bases remaining between them. CDR3: CASLAGAGELFF. CDR3 bases: TGTGCCAGCTTAGCAGGGGCCGGGGAGCTGTTTTTT.